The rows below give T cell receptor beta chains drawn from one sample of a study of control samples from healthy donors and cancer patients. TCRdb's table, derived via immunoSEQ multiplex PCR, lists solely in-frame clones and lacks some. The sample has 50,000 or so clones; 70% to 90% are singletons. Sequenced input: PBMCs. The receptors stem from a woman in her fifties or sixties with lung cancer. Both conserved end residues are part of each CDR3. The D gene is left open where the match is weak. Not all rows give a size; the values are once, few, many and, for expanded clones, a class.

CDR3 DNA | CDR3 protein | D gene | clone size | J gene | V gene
TGTGCCAGTATCCGGCGCAGCGATGCTAACTATGGCTACACCTTC | CASIRRSDANYGYTF | . | . | TRBJ1-2 | TRBV19
TGTGCCAGCGTCCGGTCGGGAGAGGGTGAAAAACTGTTTTTT | CASVRSGEGEKLFF | . | . | TRBJ1-4 | TRBV2
TGTGCCAGCAGCTTTACCGGGACAGGGGTCTTCTACGAGCAGTACTTC | CASSFTGTGVFYEQYF | TRBD1 | . | TRBJ2-7 | TRBV7-2
TGTGCCAGTAGTATGTTCGGGACAGCTGGCCCCTACAATGAGCAGTTCTTC | CASSMFGTAGPYNEQFF | TRBD1 | . | TRBJ2-1 | TRBV19
TGTGCCAGCTCACCCGACGGACTTTCCTACGAGCAGTACTTC | CASSPDGLSYEQYF | . | . | TRBJ2-7 | TRBV18
TGTGCCAGCAGCTTAGCGGTTTCAGGGAAGTACGCAGATACGCAGTATTTT | CASSLAVSGKYADTQYF | . | . | TRBJ2-3 | TRBV7-6
TGTGCCAGCAGTCCACCCATTAGCAATCAGCCCCAGCATTTT | CASSPPISNQPQHF | . | . | TRBJ1-5 | TRBV28
TGTGCCAGCAGCCAAGATCTGACAGCGGCTGGAAACACCATATATTTT | CASSQDLTAAGNTIYF | . | once | TRBJ1-3 | TRBV4-2
TGCGCCAGCGAACTAGCGGGGGGGCACGGTACGCAGTATTTT | CASELAGGHGTQYF | TRBD2 | once | TRBJ2-3 | TRBV10-2
TGTGCCAGCAGTAAGGGACAGTCTCCCGGGGAGCTGTTTTTT | CASSKGQSPGELFF | TRBD1 | . | TRBJ2-2 | TRBV6-5
TGTGCCAGCAGCCGATTAACAGGGACTGGAAACACCATATATTTT | CASSRLTGTGNTIYF | . | . | TRBJ1-3 | TRBV11-2
TGTGCCAGCTGCCCAAGGGACAGGTCAACTTATAGCAATCAGCCCCAGCATTTT | CASCPRDRSTYSNQPQHF | TRBD1 | . | TRBJ1-5 | TRBV5-6
TGTGCCAGCAGCGGCGACAGGGGAGGAATGAATTCACCCCTCCACTTT | CASSGDRGGMNSPLHF | TRBD1 | . | TRBJ1-6 | TRBV9
TGTGCCAGCAGCTTGAGGACAGGGGGAGGTGGGGTATACAATGAGCAGTTCTTC | CASSLRTGGGGVYNEQFF | TRBD1 | . | TRBJ2-1 | TRBV5-6
TGTGCCAGCAGCGCGCAGGACCCCTACGAGCAGTACTTC | CASSAQDPYEQYF | . | . | TRBJ2-7 | TRBV27
TGTGCCAGCTCATCAGGGGGCCAGAATGAAAAACTGTTTTTT | CASSSGGQNEKLFF | TRBD1 | . | TRBJ1-4 | TRBV18
TGCGCCAGCAGGCAAGGTATTGGGAACACTGAAGCTTTCTTT | CASRQGIGNTEAFF | . | . | TRBJ1-1 | TRBV5-1
TGTGCCAGCAGCCAAGATATGAACCTAGGGGATAATTCACCCCTCCACTTT | CASSQDMNLGDNSPLHF | . | . | TRBJ1-6 | TRBV3-1/TRBV3-2
TGTGCCAGCAGCGTAGAGGGGGGGGGAAGCACAGATACGCAGTATTTT | CASSVEGGGSTDTQYF | . | . | TRBJ2-3 | TRBV9
TGTGCCAGCAGCTTAACGACAGGGACCATCTCAAATTCACCCCTCCACTTT | CASSLTTGTISNSPLHF | TRBD1 | . | TRBJ1-6 | TRBV7-9
TGTGCCAGCAGCCCGGGGGCTGGGACAGCAGACAATGAGCAGTTCTTC | CASSPGAGTADNEQFF | . | . | TRBJ2-1 | TRBV7-8
TGTGCCAGCAGCTTAGCGGGGGGGGAAGGCACAGATACGCAGTATTTT | CASSLAGGEGTDTQYF | TRBD2 | . | TRBJ2-3 | TRBV7-9
TGTGCCAGCAGTTCATACATGAGCTCCTACGAGCAGTACTTC | CASSSYMSSYEQYF | . | . | TRBJ2-7 | TRBV27
TGTGCCAGCAGAATACCGGGACAGGGGACTGAAGCTTTCTTT | CASRIPGQGTEAFF | TRBD1 | . | TRBJ1-1 | TRBV7-9
TGTGCCAGCAGTTTAGTGGTGGGGAACCCTTTGCATTTT | CASSLVVGNPLHF | . | . | TRBJ1-5 | TRBV12-3/TRBV12-4
TGTGCCAGCAGCCAGGGGGGGGGCAGGGAAGCTTTCTTT | CASSQGGGREAFF | . | once | TRBJ1-1 | TRBV3-1/TRBV3-2
TGTGCCAGTTTCGGAGGGGCGGGGTGCACAGATACGCAGTATTTT | CASFGGAGCTDTQYF | . | . | TRBJ2-3 | TRBV7-2
TGTGCCAGCAGAGCAGGGGGGTGGAATGAGCAGTTCTTC | CASRAGGWNEQFF | . | . | TRBJ2-1 | TRBV6-5
TGTGCCAGCAGTGAAACATCCTACACCTTC | CASSETSYTF | . | . | TRBJ1-2 | TRBV2
TGTGCCAGCAGCTTATTAGACCGCGGGGGGGATGAGCAGTTCTTC | CASSLLDRGGDEQFF | TRBD2 | . | TRBJ2-1 | TRBV7-6
TGTGCCAGCAGCTTATCACACGGAACTGAAGCTTTCTTT | CASSLSHGTEAFF | . | . | TRBJ1-1 | TRBV7-3
TGTGCCAGCAGTTACCAAAATGTCCGAGGCTATGGCTACACCTTC | CASSYQNVRGYGYTF | . | . | TRBJ1-2 | TRBV6-5
TGTGCCAGCAACCGGGACACGGACTATGGCTACACCTTC | CASNRDTDYGYTF | . | few | TRBJ1-2 | TRBV2
TGTGCCTGGAGTGTTGGAGGGGAAATTGAAGCTTTCTTT | CAWSVGGEIEAFF | . | . | TRBJ1-1 | TRBV30